Given below is one TCR beta chain in context. This record comes from a study of technical replicates of blood from a few donors. The method was immunoSEQ multiplex PCR; TCRdb's version includes in-frame clones alone and lacks a portion of them. The sample yields 76,000 or so clones, around 85% seen once. V was cut by 4 bases and J by 4 bases, with 19 bases left in between. This CDR3 is 15 amino acids long. CDR1 and CDR2 (germline): GTSNPN, SVGIG (reference sequence). The sequence derives from a human donor in good health. Some clones in this sample may be carry-over from other donors' samples. The V gene is TRBV30, the J gene TRBJ1-1, with D tentatively TRBD1 (6 bases). Sequencing input: PBMCs. The chain's CDR3 is CAWIPTLTGITEAFF. The CDR3 DNA reads as TGTGCCTGGATCCCCACGCTCACAGGGATCACTGAAGCTTTCTTT.